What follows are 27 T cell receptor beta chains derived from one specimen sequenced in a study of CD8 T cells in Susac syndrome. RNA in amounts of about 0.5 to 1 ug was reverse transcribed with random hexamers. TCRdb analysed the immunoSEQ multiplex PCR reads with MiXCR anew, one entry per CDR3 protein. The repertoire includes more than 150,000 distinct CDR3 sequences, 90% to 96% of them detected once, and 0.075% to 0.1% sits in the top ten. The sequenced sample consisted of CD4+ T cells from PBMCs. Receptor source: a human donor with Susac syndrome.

CDR3 sequence (DNA): TGTGCCAGCAGCCCCGTGGTCGGCCCAGATACGCAGTATTTT. Protein sequence: CASSPVVGPDTQYF. The genes are TRBV7-2 and TRBJ2-3; no reliable D call. The CDR3 sequence is 14 residues long. V lost 5 bases and J 4 bases, leaving 13 bases between the germline ends. In germline, CDR1 is SGHTA, CDR2 FQGNSA.

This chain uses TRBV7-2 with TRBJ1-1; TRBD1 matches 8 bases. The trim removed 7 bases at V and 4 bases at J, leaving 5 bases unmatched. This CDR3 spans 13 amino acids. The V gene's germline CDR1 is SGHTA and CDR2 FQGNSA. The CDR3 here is CASTQGAGTEAFF. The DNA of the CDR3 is TGTGCCAGCACCCAGGGGGCAGGCACTGAAGCTTTCTTT.

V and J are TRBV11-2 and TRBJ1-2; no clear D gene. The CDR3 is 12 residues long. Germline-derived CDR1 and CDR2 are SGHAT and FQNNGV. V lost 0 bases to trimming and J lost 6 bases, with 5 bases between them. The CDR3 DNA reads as TGTGCCAGCAGCTTAGAGGGCCATGGCTACACCTTC. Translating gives CASSLEGHGYTF.

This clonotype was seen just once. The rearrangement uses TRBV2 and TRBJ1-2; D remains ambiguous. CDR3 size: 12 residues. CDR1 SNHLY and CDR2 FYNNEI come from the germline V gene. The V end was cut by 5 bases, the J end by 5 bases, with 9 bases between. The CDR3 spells CASSQQGYGYTF. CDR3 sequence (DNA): TGTGCCAGCAGTCAGCAAGGATATGGCTACACCTTC. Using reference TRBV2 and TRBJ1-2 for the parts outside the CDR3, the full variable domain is EPEVTQTPSHQVTQMGQEVILRCVPISNHLYFYWYRQILGQKVEFLVSFYNNEISEKSEIFDDQFSVERPDGSNFTLKIRSTKLEDSAMYFCASSQQGYGYTFGSGTRLTVV.

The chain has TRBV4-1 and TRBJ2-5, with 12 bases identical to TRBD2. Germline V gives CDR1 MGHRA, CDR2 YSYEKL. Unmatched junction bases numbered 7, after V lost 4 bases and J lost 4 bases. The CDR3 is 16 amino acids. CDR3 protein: CASSRLAGARGETQYF. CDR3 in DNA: TGCGCCAGCAGCCGACTAGCGGGGGCTCGGGGAGAGACCCAGTACTTC.

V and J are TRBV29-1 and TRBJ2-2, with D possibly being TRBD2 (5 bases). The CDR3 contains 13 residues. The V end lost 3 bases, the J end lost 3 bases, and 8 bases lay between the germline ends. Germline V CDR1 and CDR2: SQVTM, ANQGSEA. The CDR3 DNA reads TGCAGCGTTGATGGCGGGTACACCGGGGAGCTGTTTTTT. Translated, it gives CSVDGGYTGELFF.

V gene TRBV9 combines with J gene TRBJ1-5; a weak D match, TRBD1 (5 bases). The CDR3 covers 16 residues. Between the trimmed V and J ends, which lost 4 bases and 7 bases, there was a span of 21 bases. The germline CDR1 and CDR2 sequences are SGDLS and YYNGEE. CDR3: CASSFTGTPGDQPQHF. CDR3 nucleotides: TGTGCCAGCAGCTTTACCGGGACTCCCGGCGACCAGCCCCAGCATTTT.

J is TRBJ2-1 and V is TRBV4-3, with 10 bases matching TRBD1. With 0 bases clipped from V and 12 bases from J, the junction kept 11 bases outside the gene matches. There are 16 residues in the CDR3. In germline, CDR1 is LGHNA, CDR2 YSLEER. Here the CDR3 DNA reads TGCGCCAGCAGCCAAGAGATCTGGACAGGGGGAAGTGGGCAGTTCTTC. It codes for CASSQEIWTGGSGQFF.

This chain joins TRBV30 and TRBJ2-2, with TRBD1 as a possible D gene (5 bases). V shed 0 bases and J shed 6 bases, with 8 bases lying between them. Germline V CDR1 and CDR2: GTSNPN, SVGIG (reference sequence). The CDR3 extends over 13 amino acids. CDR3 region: CAWSVPGPGELFF. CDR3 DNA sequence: TGTGCCTGGAGTGTACCAGGGCCCGGGGAGCTGTTTTTT. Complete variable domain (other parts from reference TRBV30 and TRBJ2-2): SQTIHQWPATLVQPVGSPLSLECTVEGTSNPNLYWYRQAAGRGLQLLFYSVGIGQISSEVPQNLSASRPQDRQFILSSKKLLLSDSGFYLCAWSVPGPGELFFGEGSRLTVL.

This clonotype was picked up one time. The CDR3 protein is CASSIRTGGFGGYTF. The DNA of the CDR3 is TGTGCCAGTAGTATACGGACAGGGGGATTCGGTGGCTACACCTTC. This sequence joins TRBV19 and TRBJ1-2; 10 nucleotides agree with TRBD1. CDR3 length equals 15 residues. V lost 2 bases, J lost 7 bases, and 7 bases stayed unmatched. The V gene's germline CDR1 is LNHDA and CDR2 SQIVND (reference sequence).

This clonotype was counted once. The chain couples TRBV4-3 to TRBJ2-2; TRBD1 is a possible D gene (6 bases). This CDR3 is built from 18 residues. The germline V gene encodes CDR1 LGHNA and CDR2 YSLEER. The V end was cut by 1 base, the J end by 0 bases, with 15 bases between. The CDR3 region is CASSQVSQGSANTGELFF. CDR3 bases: TGCGCCAGCAGCCAAGTTTCCCAGGGGTCCGCGAACACCGGGGAGCTGTTTTTT.

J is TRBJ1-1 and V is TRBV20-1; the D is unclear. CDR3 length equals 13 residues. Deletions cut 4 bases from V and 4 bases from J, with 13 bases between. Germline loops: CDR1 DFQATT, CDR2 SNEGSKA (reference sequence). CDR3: CSATVGRSTEAFF. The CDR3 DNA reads TGCAGTGCTACAGTCGGGAGGAGCACTGAAGCTTTCTTT.

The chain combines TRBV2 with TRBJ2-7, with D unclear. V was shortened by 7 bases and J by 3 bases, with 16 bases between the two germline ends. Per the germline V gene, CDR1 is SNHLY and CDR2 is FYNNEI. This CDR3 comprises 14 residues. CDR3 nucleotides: TGTGCCAGCACTTGGCCAGCCACTGGCTACGAGCAGTACTTC. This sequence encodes CASTWPATGYEQYF.

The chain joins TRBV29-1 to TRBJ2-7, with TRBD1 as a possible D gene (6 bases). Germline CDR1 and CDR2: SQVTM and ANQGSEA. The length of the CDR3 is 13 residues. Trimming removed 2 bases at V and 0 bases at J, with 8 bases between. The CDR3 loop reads CSVETGSSYEQYF. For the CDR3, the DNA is TGCAGCGTTGAAACAGGGAGCTCCTACGAGCAGTACTTC.

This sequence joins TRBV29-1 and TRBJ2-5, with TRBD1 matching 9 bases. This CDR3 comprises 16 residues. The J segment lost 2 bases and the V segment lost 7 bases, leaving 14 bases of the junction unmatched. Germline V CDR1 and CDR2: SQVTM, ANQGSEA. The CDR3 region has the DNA TGCAGCGAGAAACAGGGGGCGATCACCGGGCAAGAGACCCAGTACTTC. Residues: CSEKQGAITGQETQYF.

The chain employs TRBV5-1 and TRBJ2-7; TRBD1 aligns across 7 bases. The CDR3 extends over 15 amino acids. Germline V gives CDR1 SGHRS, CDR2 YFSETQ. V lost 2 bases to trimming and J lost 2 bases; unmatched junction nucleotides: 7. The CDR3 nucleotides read TGCGCCAGCAGCTTAAGGACAGGCCTAACCTACGAGCAGTACTTC. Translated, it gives CASSLRTGLTYEQYF.

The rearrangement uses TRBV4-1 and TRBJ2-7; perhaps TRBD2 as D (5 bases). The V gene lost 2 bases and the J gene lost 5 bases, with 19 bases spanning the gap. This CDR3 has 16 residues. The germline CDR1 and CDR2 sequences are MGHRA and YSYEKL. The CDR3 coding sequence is TGCGCCAGCAGCCAAACCGGACTTAGCCGACTCGACGAGCAGTACTTC. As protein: CASSQTGLSRLDEQYF.

CDR3 sequence (DNA): TGCAGTGCCCCCCAGGGGGGGTTCAATGAGCAGTTCTTC. This gives the protein CSAPQGGFNEQFF. The rearrangement uses TRBV20-1 and TRBJ2-1; D is perhaps TRBD1 or TRBD2 (7 bases each). This CDR3 is built from 13 residues. V lost 6 bases to trimming and J lost 6 bases, with 15 bases between them. Germline CDR1 reads DFQATT; CDR2 reads SNEGSKA (reference sequence).

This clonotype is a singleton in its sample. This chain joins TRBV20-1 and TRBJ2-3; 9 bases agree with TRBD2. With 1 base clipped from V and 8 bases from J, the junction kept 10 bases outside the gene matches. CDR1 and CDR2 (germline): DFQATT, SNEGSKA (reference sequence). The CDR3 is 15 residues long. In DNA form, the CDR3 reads TGCAGTGCTAGAGTCCTAGCGGGGCGGCGGGGTACGCAGTATTTT. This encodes CSARVLAGRRGTQYF.

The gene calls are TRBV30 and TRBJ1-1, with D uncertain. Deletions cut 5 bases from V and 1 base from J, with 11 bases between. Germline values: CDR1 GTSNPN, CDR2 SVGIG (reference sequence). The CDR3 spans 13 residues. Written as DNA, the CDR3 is TGTGCCTGGGCTGTCAAGCGGAACACTGAAGCTTTCTTT. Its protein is CAWAVKRNTEAFF.

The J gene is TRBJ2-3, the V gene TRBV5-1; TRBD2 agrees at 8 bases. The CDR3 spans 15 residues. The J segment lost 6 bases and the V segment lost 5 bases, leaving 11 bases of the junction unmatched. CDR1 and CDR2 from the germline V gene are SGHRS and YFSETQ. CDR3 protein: CASRETSVSADTQYF. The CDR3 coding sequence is TGCGCCAGCAGGGAGACTAGCGTGAGTGCGGATACGCAGTATTTT.

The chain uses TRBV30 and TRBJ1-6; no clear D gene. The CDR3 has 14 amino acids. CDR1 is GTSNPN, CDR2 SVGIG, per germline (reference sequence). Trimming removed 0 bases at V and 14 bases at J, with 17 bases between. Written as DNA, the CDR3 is TGTGCCTGGAGTGTACCTGGGAGGATAAGCTCCCTCCACTTT. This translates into CAWSVPGRISSLHF.

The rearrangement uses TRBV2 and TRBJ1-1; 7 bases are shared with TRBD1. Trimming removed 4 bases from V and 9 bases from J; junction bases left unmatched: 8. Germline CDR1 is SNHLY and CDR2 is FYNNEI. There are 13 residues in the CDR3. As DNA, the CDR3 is TGTGCCAGCAGTGGACAGGGAACCCTTAAAGCTTTCTTT. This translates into CASSGQGTLKAFF.

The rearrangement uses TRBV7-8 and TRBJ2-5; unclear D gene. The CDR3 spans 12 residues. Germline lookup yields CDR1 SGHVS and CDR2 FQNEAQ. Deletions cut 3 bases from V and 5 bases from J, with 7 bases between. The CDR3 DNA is TGTGCCAGCAGCTTCTATTGGGAGACCCAGTACTTC. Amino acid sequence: CASSFYWETQYF. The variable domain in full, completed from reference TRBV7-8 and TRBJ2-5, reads GAGVSQSPRYKVAKRGQDVALRCDPISGHVSLFWYQQALGQGPEFLTYFQNEAQLDKSGLPSDRFFAERPEGSVSTLKIQRTQQEDSAVYLCASSFYWETQYFGPGTRLLVL.

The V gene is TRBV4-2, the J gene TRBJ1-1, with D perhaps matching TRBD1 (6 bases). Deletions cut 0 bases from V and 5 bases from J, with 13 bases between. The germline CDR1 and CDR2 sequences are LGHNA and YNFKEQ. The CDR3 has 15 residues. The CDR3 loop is CASSQETQGHTEAFF. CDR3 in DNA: TGTGCCAGCAGCCAAGAAACCCAGGGGCATACTGAAGCTTTCTTT.

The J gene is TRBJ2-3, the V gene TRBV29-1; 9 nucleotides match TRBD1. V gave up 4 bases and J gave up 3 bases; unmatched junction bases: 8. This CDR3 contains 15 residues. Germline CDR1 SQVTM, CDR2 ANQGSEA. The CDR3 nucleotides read TGCAGCGTTGGCGTCGGGACAGGGCTGACAGATACGCAGTATTTT. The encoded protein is CSVGVGTGLTDTQYF.

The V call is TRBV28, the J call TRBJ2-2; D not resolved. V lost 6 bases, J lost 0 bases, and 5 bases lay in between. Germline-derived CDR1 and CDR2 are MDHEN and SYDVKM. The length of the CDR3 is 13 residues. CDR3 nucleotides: TGTGCCAGCAGGTGGGCGAACACCGGGGAGCTGTTTTTT. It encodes CASRWANTGELFF. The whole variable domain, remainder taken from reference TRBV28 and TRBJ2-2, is DVKVTQSSRYLVKRTGEKVFLECVQDMDHENMFWYRQDPGLGLRLIYFSYDVKMKEKGDIPEGYSVSREKKERFSLILESASTNQTSMYLCASRWANTGELFFGEGSRLTVL.